This passage covers 20 T cell receptor beta chains from one sample sequenced in a study of T cell responses to AZD1222 COVID-19 vaccine. Sequenced by immunoSEQ multiplex PCR; TCRdb stores in-frame clones only, minus some. The sample yields about 120,000 clones, about 88% seen once. The source was peripheral blood, collected 28 days after the second AZD1222 dose. The receptors stem from an adult who received the AZD1222 COVID-19 vaccine.

The chain combines TRBV19 with TRBJ2-1, with TRBD2 identical over 14 bases. There are 16 residues in the CDR3. V was pared by 3 bases and J by 3 bases, with 1 base of the junction left unmatched. Germline V lookup: CDR1 LNHDA, CDR2 SQIVND (reference sequence). The CDR3: CASSMGTSGSYNEQFF. DNA of the CDR3: TGTGCCAGTAGTATGGGGACTAGCGGGAGCTACAATGAGCAGTTCTTC.

This sequence joins TRBV4-1 and TRBJ1-5; TRBD1 aligns across 7 bases. Trimming cost V 3 bases and J 4 bases; bases outside gene matches: 15. The CDR3 runs 18 residues. CDR1 and CDR2 from the germline V gene are MGHRA and YSYEKL. The CDR3 region has the DNA TGCGCCAGCAGCCAGTCCCAGGGGGGCTATTCCTATAATCAGCCCCAGCATTTT. Translated: CASSQSQGGYSYNQPQHF.

This chain uses TRBV5-5 with TRBJ2-1; tentative D call: TRBD2 (6 bases). Deletions cut 4 bases from V and 8 bases from J, with 10 bases between. Germline V gene data show CDR1 as SGHKS and CDR2 as YYEKEE (reference sequence). CDR3 length: 12 amino acids. CDR3 DNA sequence: TGTGCCAGCAGCCTTAGCGGCGATGAGCAGTTCTTC. As protein: CASSLSGDEQFF.

This chain uses TRBV7-9 with TRBJ1-1; D gene unclear. Per the germline V gene, CDR1 is SEHNR and CDR2 is FQNEAQ (reference sequence). There are 12 residues in the CDR3. Trimming removed 6 bases from V and 4 bases from J, with 9 bases in between. The CDR3 DNA reads TGTGCCAGCAGTTCAGTGGCCACTGAAGCTTTCTTT. As protein: CASSSVATEAFF.

V and J are TRBV30 and TRBJ1-1; D gene ambiguous. Germline V gene sequence: CDR1 GTSNPN, CDR2 SVGIG (reference sequence). Trimming removed 8 bases from V and 2 bases from J, with 15 bases in between. This CDR3 spans 13 amino acids. CDR3 DNA: TGTGCCGGCAAGGTGGAGGAAAACACTGAAGCTTTCTTT. It is translated as CAGKVEENTEAFF.

The chain couples TRBV19 to TRBJ1-1, with a weak D call TRBD1 (6 bases). The CDR3 consists of 15 residues. The V gene's germline CDR1 is LNHDA and CDR2 SQIVND (reference sequence). With 2 bases removed from V and 4 bases from J, the gap between germline ends came to 14 bases. The CDR3 region has the DNA TGTGCCAGTAGTATATCGGGGCAGGGGCGCACTGAAGCTTTCTTT. Translating it yields CASSISGQGRTEAFF.

The chain has TRBV19 and TRBJ1-2; D ambiguous. With 3 bases removed from V and 8 bases from J, the gap between germline ends came to 13 bases. CDR1 and CDR2 (germline): LNHDA, SQIVND (reference sequence). The CDR3 spans 13 residues. The CDR3 spells CASSMERLKGYTF. In DNA form, the CDR3 reads TGTGCCAGTAGTATGGAAAGGCTGAAGGGCTACACCTTC.

This clone was detected only once. The chain links TRBV7-2 to TRBJ1-1, with a weak D call TRBD1 (6 bases). The CDR3 runs to 16 residues. V was shortened by 2 bases and J by 1 base, with 14 bases between the two germline ends. The germline V gene has CDR1 SGHTA and CDR2 FQGNSA. CDR3 protein: CASSLMGAGSNTEAFF. CDR3 bases: TGTGCCAGCAGCTTAATGGGGGCGGGTTCGAACACTGAAGCTTTCTTT. Together with reference TRBV7-2 and TRBJ1-1, the CDR3 gives the full variable domain: GAGVSQSPSNKVTEKGKDVELRCDPISGHTALYWYRQSLGQGLEFLIYFQGNSAPDKSGLPSDRFSAERTGGSVSTLTIQRTQQEDSAVYLCASSLMGAGSNTEAFFGQGTRLTVV.

This sequence joins TRBV30 and TRBJ1-2, with 9 bases matching TRBD1. This CDR3 is 13 amino acids long. CDR1 and CDR2 (germline): GTSNPN, SVGIG (reference sequence). Germline trimming cut 8 bases from V and 5 bases from J; bases unmatched to any gene: 9. The CDR3 region is CAEKQGAGYGYTF. The CDR3, as DNA: TGTGCCGAGAAACAGGGGGCTGGATATGGCTACACCTTC.

The chain recombines TRBV27 with TRBJ1-2; TRBD1 agrees at 11 bases. This CDR3 comprises 14 residues. The V gene's germline CDR1 is MNHEY and CDR2 SMNVEV (reference sequence). Losses at the gene ends were 6 bases for V and 8 bases for J; bases not matched to a gene: 8. The CDR3 loop reads CASRTGTGGQGYTF. Written as DNA, the CDR3 is TGTGCCAGCAGAACCGGGACAGGGGGACAAGGCTACACCTTC.

The rearrangement joins TRBV6-5 to TRBJ2-7, with TRBD2 as a possible D gene (6 bases). Trimming removed 8 bases at V and 3 bases at J, with 20 bases between. The germline V gene has CDR1 MNHEY and CDR2 SVGAGI. The CDR3 contains 15 residues. The CDR3 region has the DNA TGTGCCAGCGCGGTAGCCACGGGGGAAAGCTACGAGCAGTACTTC. It yields the protein CASAVATGESYEQYF.

This clone was seen only a few times. This chain uses TRBV25-1 with TRBJ2-7; D tentatively reads TRBD1 or TRBD2 (5 bases each). Trimming removed 2 bases from V and 4 bases from J, with 15 bases in between. CDR1 is MGHDK, CDR2 SYGVNS, per germline. The CDR3 spans 15 residues. CDR3 protein: CASSEGPERGYEQYF. CDR3 coding DNA: TGTGCCAGCAGTGAAGGCCCTGAGAGGGGATACGAGCAGTACTTC.

Comment on this clone: This sample includes further DNA sequences coding for the same CDR3. V and J are TRBV15 and TRBJ2-5; D is unclear. The CDR3 extends over 13 amino acids. Germline CDR1 LNHNV, CDR2 YYDKDF (reference sequence). The V end was cut by 5 bases, the J end by 1 base, with 8 bases between. The CDR3 bases are TGTGCCACCAGCCGTGGACGCCAAGAGACCCAGTACTTC. It encodes CATSRGRQETQYF.

In this sample, this clone turned up once. The chain couples TRBV4-3 to TRBJ2-2; D remains ambiguous. V lost 0 bases and J lost 1, with 12 bases in between. The CDR3 is 17 residues long. Germline CDR1 LGHNA, CDR2 YSLEER. CDR3 nucleotide sequence: TGCGCCAGCAGCCAAGAGGCCGACTGGGTGAACACCGGGGAGCTGTTTTTT. Its protein product is CASSQEADWVNTGELFF.

V usage is TRBV7-9 and J usage is TRBJ1-4; TRBD1 agrees at 7 bases. Germline loops: CDR1 SEHNR, CDR2 FQNEAQ (reference sequence). V was pared by 4 bases and J by 5 bases, with 7 bases of the junction left unmatched. This CDR3 has 15 amino acids. Written as DNA, the CDR3 is TGTGCCAGCAGCTACGGACAGGCCGACAATGAAAAACTGTTTTTT. Translated, it gives CASSYGQADNEKLFF.

The V and J genes are TRBV27 and TRBJ1-5, with TRBD1 matching over 8 bases. Germline-derived CDR1 and CDR2 are MNHEY and SMNVEV (reference sequence). V gave up 7 bases and J gave up 1 base; unmatched junction bases: 6. This CDR3 has 15 amino acids. The CDR3 sequence is CASKTDRGSNQPQHF. The CDR3 DNA sequence: TGTGCCAGCAAAACAGACAGGGGAAGCAATCAGCCCCAGCATTTT.

The gene calls are TRBV19 and TRBJ1-1; D is ambiguous. There are 13 residues in the CDR3. V dropped 4 bases and J dropped 4 bases, with 10 bases sitting between them. CDR1 and CDR2 (germline): LNHDA, SQIVND (reference sequence). DNA of the CDR3: TGTGCCAGTAGTAAGCTCAGCGGCACTGAAGCTTTCTTT. Translated: CASSKLSGTEAFF.

The rearrangement uses TRBV12-3 or TRBV12-4 and TRBJ2-2; a weak D match, TRBD1 (5 bases). Trimming removed 7 bases from V and 5 bases from J, with 11 bases in between. The CDR3 spans 13 residues. Written as DNA, the CDR3 is TGTGCCAGCAAAGCAGGGATAACCGGGGAGCTGTTTTTT. Amino acid sequence: CASKAGITGELFF.

This clone was observed once. This chain uses TRBV19 with TRBJ1-2; 8 bases map to TRBD1. Trimming cost V 6 bases and J 8 bases; bases outside gene matches: 2. This CDR3 is 11 amino acids long. The germline V gene has CDR1 LNHDA and CDR2 SQIVND (reference sequence). The CDR3 loop reads CASRDRGGYTF. The CDR3 DNA reads as TGTGCCAGTAGAGACAGGGGCGGCTACACCTTC. Full variable domain (remainder filled in from reference TRBV19 and TRBJ1-2): DGGITQSPKYLFRKEGQNVTLSCEQNLNHDAMYWYRQDPGQGLRLIYYSQIVNDFQKGDIAEGYSVSREKKESFPLTVTSAQKNPTAFYLCASRDRGGYTFGSGTRLTVV.

This clone was recorded only once. The V call is TRBV5-4, the J call TRBJ1-1; no definite D call. CDR1 SGHNT and CDR2 YYREEE come from the germline V gene (reference sequence). V gave up 0 bases and J gave up 2 bases, with 5 bases separating them. The CDR3 is 13 amino acids. Here the CDR3 reads CASSLDPNTEAFF. CDR3 in DNA: TGTGCCAGCAGCTTGGATCCTAACACTGAAGCTTTCTTT.